These T cell receptor beta chains were read from a single sample in a study of blood T cell repertoires in COVID-19. Produced via immunoSEQ multiplex PCR; TCRdb's table is partial and in-frame only. The table records roughly 250,000 clones, roughly 80% of them present only once. The sequenced sample consisted of peripheral blood. The receptors here all came from a woman in her thirties or forties with active or convalescent COVID-19. CDR3s leave out the opening cysteine and the closing phenylalanine or tryptophan. The D gene is left open where the match is weak.

cdr3_length v_call d_call cdr3_aa
15 TRBV19 NA ASRRLWGGDGDTEAF
12 TRBV10-1 NA ASSESRRVAGYT
11 TRBV5-1 NA ASSNSMNTEAF
14 TRBV4-2 NA ASSQDQGGASYEQY
12 TRBV3-1/TRBV3-2 NA ASSQGSMNTEAF
10 TRBV6-5 NA ASIESGFGQH
13 TRBV7-9 NA ASSSPWTDNYGYT
13 TRBV6-1 NA ASSERGISNQPQH
11 TRBV7-8 NA ASSRQTAGGYT
13 TRBV7-8 TRBD2 ASSWAGGPSGELF
13 TRBV5-4 NA ASSPSVSSYNEQF
13 TRBV6-2/TRBV6-3 NA ASSYEGRGGEKLF
13 TRBV13 NA ASSFRGSGNQPQH
13 TRBV9 NA ASSVGAGYSYEQY
15 TRBV27 TRBD1 ASSSPAGTDNNSPLH
11 TRBV3-1/TRBV3-2 NA ASSPRRTAEAF
12 TRBV3-1/TRBV3-2 NA ASSPGEGGTEAF
12 TRBV11-2 NA ASSSQRSRNEQF
11 TRBV12-3/TRBV12-4 NA ASTRGGQQPQH
12 TRBV6-5 NA ASSYAAKNYGYT
12 TRBV5-1 NA ASSPGTPVEKLF
12 TRBV5-1 TRBD1 ASSWGQGAYEQY
12 TRBV7-9 TRBD1 ASSRGQGFDEQY
13 TRBV11-2 NA ASSLVGHNQETQY
13 TRBV6-5 TRBD2 ASRFLSGGQETQY
10 TRBV14 NA ASSREYNEQF
11 TRBV6-1 NA ASSEGGSSPLH
13 TRBV5-1 TRBD2 ASSSTSGGSETQY
13 TRBV7-6 TRBD1 ASSLRGQNNSPLH
15 TRBV5-5 NA ASSKRITGVSGNTIY
14 TRBV5-4 TRBD2 ASSPRTSGSTDTQY
11 TRBV7-6 NA ASSWAKETEAF
12 TRBV30 TRBD1 AWSRGQKSEKLF
11 TRBV5-1 NA ASSLESNQPQH
11 TRBV30 NA AWGTGFDQPQH
10 TRBV29-1 TRBD1 SVGTANTEAF